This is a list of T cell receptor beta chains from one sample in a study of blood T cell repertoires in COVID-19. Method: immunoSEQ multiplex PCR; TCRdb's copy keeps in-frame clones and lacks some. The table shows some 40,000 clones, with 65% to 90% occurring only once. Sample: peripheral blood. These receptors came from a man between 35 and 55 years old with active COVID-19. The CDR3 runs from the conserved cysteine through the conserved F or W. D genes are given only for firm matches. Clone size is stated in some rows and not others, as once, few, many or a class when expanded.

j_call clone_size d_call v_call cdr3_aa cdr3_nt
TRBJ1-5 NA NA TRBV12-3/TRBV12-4 CASSSGEQPQHF TGTGCCAGCAGTTCGGGGGAACAGCCCCAGCATTTT
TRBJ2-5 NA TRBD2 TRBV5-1 CASSSGLAGGPAQETQYF TGCGCCAGCAGCTCGGGACTAGCGGGAGGGCCAGCACAAGAGACCCAGTACTTC
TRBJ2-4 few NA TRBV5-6 CASSLGGIQYF TGTGCCAGCAGCTTGGGAGGCATTCAGTACTTC
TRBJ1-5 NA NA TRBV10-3 CAISESTKGDNQPQHF TGTGCCATCAGTGAGTCCACGAAGGGGGATAATCAGCCCCAGCATTTT
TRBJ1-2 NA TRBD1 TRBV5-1 CASSILGQGVGGYTF TGCGCCAGCAGCATCCTCGGACAGGGGGTCGGCGGCTACACCTTC
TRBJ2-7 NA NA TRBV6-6 CASSLLRGEQYF TGTGCCAGCAGCCTACTTAGGGGTGAGCAGTACTTC
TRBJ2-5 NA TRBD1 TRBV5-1 CASSLGPGQTYQETQYF TGCGCCAGCAGCTTGGGACCGGGACAGACGTACCAAGAGACCCAGTACTTC
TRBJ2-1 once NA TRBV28 CASRARNEQFF TGTGCCAGCAGAGCCCGCAATGAGCAGTTCTTC
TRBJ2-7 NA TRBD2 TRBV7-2 CASSLTSSGPYEQYF TGTGCCAGCAGCTTAACATCTAGCGGCCCCTACGAGCAGTACTTC
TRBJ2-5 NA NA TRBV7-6 CASSLLLRSQETQYF TGTGCCAGCAGCTTGCTGCTCAGAAGCCAAGAGACCCAGTACTTC
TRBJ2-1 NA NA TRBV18 CASSGGQHNEQFF TGTGCCAGCTCCGGGGGACAGCACAATGAGCAGTTCTTC
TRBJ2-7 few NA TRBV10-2 CASSPGSSYEQYF TGCGCCAGCAGTCCCGGGTCCAGCTACGAGCAGTACTTC
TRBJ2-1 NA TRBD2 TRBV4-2 CASSFKLAGGDNEQFF TGTGCCAGCAGCTTTAAACTAGCGGGAGGTGACAATGAGCAGTTCTTC
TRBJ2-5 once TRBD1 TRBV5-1 CASSSSPTGGGETQYF TGCGCCAGCAGCTCCTCTCCTACAGGGGGCGGAGAGACCCAGTACTTC
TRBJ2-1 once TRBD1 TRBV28 CASSFSTGKGNEQFF TGTGCCAGCAGTTTTTCGACAGGGAAAGGCAATGAGCAGTTCTTC
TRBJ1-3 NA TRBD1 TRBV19 CASATGVGNTIYF TGTGCCAGCGCAACAGGGGTCGGAAACACCATATATTTT
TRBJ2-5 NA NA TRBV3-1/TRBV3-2 CASSQGLVQETQYF TGTGCCAGCAGCCAAGGACTAGTTCAAGAGACCCAGTACTTC
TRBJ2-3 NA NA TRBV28 CASSLFRRQTIDTQYF TGTGCCAGCAGTTTATTTCGGAGACAGACCATAGATACGCAGTATTTT
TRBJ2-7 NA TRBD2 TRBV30 CAWSVTSGVEQYF TGTGCCTGGAGTGTAACTAGCGGGGTCGAGCAGTACTTC
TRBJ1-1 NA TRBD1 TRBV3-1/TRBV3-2 CASSQPGQGTKLCF TGTGCCAGCAGCCAGCCGGGACAGGGAACCAAGCTTTGCTTT
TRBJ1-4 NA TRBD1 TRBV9 CASSSGQGVSNEKLFF TGTGCCAGCAGCTCCGGACAGGGTGTGTCTAATGAAAAACTGTTTTTT
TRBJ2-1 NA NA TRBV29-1 CSAAGTFYNEQFF TGCAGCGCCGCCGGGACTTTTTACAATGAGCAGTTCTTC
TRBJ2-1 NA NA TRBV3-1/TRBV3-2 CASSQEGSGRYNEQFF TGTGCCAGCAGCCAAGAGGGGAGCGGGCGCTACAATGAGCAGTTCTTC
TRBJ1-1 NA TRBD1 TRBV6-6 CASSRTGHTEAFF TGTGCCAGCAGCCGGACAGGGCACACTGAAGCTTTCTTT
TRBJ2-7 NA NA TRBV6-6 CASSPHIGGAERPSSYEQYF TGTGCCAGCAGTCCACACATAGGGGGGGCTGAGCGGCCGAGCTCCTACGAGCAGTACTTC
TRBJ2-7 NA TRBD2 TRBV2 CASSEDEGASGVVGSSYEQYF TGTGCCAGCAGTGAAGACGAGGGCGCTAGCGGGGTTGTGGGGAGCTCCTACGAGCAGTACTTC
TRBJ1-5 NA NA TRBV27 CASSYRINQPQHF TGTGCCAGCAGTTACAGGATTAATCAGCCCCAGCATTTT